This TCR beta chain was identified during a study of T cells in localized non-small cell lung cancer. The study's findings and limits: Sequencing was limited to one tumor region, leaving the possibility of heterogeneity open. Median approximately 58 top-100 tumor clones were shared with paired adjacent lung. Uninvolved adjacent lung, not tumor, had the highest T cell clonality.

The method was immunoSEQ multiplex PCR; TCRdb's version includes in-frame clones alone and lacks a portion of them. Of around 100,000 clones listed, roughly 90% are singletons. The V end lost 2 bases, the J end lost 5 bases, and 13 bases lay between the germline ends. Germline values: CDR1 LGHNA, CDR2 YNFKEQ. The CDR3 extends over 15 amino acids. This clone showed up just once. Its antigen is as yet unknown. The starting material was peripheral blood, obtained before any cancer treatment. The source of this sequence is a man between 35 and 75 years old with stage I squamous cell lung carcinoma. The chain uses TRBV4-2 and TRBJ1-5; D unclear. CDR3: CASSQTRQTYQPQHF. As DNA, the CDR3 is TGTGCCAGCAGCCAAACTAGGCAGACATATCAGCCCCAGCATTTT.